This T cell receptor (beta chain) was captured in a study of cytomegalovirus exposure and HLA in healthy donors. PCR primers comprised 60 Vbeta and 13 Jbeta primers. TCRdb's table, derived via immunoSEQ multiplex PCR, lists solely in-frame clones and lacks some. This sample has some 170,000 clones; under 85% occur once, and the top ten carry 2.5% to 3.5%. The CDR3 runs to 15 residues. Germline values: CDR1 SGHDT, CDR2 YYEEEE. V was shortened by 0 bases and J by 1 base, with 11 bases between the two germline ends. This clone occurred a few times. The specimen was PBMCs. This chain joins TRBV5-6 and TRBJ2-7; no firm D call. This clonotype was sampled from a male donor in good health and CMV-seronegative. The CDR3: CASSLGVTESYEQYF. The CDR3 DNA follows: TGTGCCAGCAGCTTGGGTGTGACGGAGTCCTACGAGCAGTACTTC.